The clone carrying this T cell receptor (beta chain) is classed as medium-sized. Its antigen remains unidentified. Live CD3+CD8+TCRalphabeta+ cells were sorted into four subsets by PD-1 and/or TIGIT. Germline V gene lookup returns CDR1 DFQATT and CDR2 SNEGSKA (reference sequence). Trimming left V 0 bases short and J 6 bases short, with 21 bases between. The CDR3 loop spans 17 amino acids. These data originate in a study of circulating CD8 cells and anti-PD-1 response in melanoma. The QIAseq Immune Repertoire TCR panel built the libraries from about 16 ng of total RNA. TCRdb re-called the reads through MiXCR, storing one row per CDR3 protein. The sample gives fewer than 1,000 distinct CDR3 sequences, around 7% of which show up once; over 25% is in the top ten. Study-wide findings and caveats: Patients included both untreated and previously treated individuals. Published repertoire comparisons used only baseline and M1 samples. TIGIT repertoires were least diverse, DNEG repertoires most diverse. Clonotype sharing was highest between DPOS and TIGIT subsets.

The sequencing here drew on CD8+ T cells from PBMCs, taken at baseline or after one month of anti-PD-1 therapy (not recorded which). V gene TRBV20-1 combines with J gene TRBJ1-5; possible D gene TRBD1, 6 bases. The sequence was collected from a human donor with melanoma. The DNA for the CDR3 is TGCAGTGCTAGAGATTTCGAAGGGGGAGGTAGGACTCAGCCCCAGCATTTT. Translation: CSARDFEGGGRTQPQHF.